The clone carrying this T cell receptor beta chain was observed a few times. Its specificity is not known. These data are taken from a study of T cells in localized non-small cell lung cancer. Study observations and caveats: Elevated blood T cell density was associated with longer overall survival. In adjacent lung, a median about 50 of the top 100 tumor clones were found. Because only a single region of the tumor was sequenced, heterogeneity remains possible.

Looked up from germline, CDR1 is SGHDT and CDR2 is YYEEEE. Trimming pared 2 bases from V and 4 bases from J, leaving 3 bases between. There are 11 residues in the CDR3. Profiled with immunoSEQ multiplex PCR; TCRdb holds only in-frame clones, not every one. The sample shows tens of thousands of clones, roughly nine tenths of them seen only once. The TCR sequence derives from a woman aged 40-70 years with stage I lung adenocarcinoma. The sample was peripheral blood, taken before any cancer treatment. This rearrangement joins TRBV5-6 to TRBJ1-1; no reliable D call. The CDR3 DNA reads as TGTGCCAGCAGCTTCTTCACTGAAGCTTTCTTT. It yields the protein CASSFFTEAFF. Full variable domain (missing parts from reference TRBV5-6 and TRBJ1-1): DAGVTQSPTHLIKTRGQQVTLRCSPKSGHDTVSWYQQALGQGPQFIFQYYEEEERQRGNFPDRFSGHQFPNYSSELNVNALLLGDSALYLCASSFFTEAFFGQGTRLTVV.